This entry lists 23 T cell receptor beta chains sequenced from one sample in a study of blood T cell repertoires in COVID-19. Clones were read by immunoSEQ multiplex PCR, and TCRdb kept only the in-frame ones, dropping some. The table lists around 200,000 clones, around four fifths of them singletons. Input material: peripheral blood. The receptors were gathered from a woman in her seventies with COVID-19, enrolled during active disease.

The chain has TRBV24-1 and TRBJ2-1; D is possibly TRBD1 (5 bases). The CDR3 runs to 13 residues. V was clipped by 0 bases and J by 8 bases, with 7 bases between them. The V gene's germline CDR1 is KGHDR and CDR2 SFDVKD. Here the CDR3 reads CATSDLLGDEQFF. The CDR3 DNA is TGTGCCACCAGTGATTTGTTAGGGGATGAGCAGTTCTTC.

The gene calls are TRBV29-1 and TRBJ1-5, with D possibly being TRBD1 (5 bases). Per the germline V gene, CDR1 is SQVTM and CDR2 is ANQGSEA. V lost 7 bases and J lost 3, with 13 bases in between. This CDR3 spans 13 amino acids. CDR3 sequence: CSASGGSNQPQHF. The CDR3 DNA reads TGCAGCGCCAGTGGGGGGTCCAATCAGCCCCAGCATTTT.

The V call is TRBV4-1, the J call TRBJ2-7; 14 positions match TRBD2. V shed 4 bases, J shed 4 bases, and the junction held 3 bases outside the gene matches. Germline-derived CDR1 and CDR2 are MGHRA and YSYEKL. The length of the CDR3 is 15 residues. The DNA for the CDR3 is TGCGCCAGCAGCCGCGGGACTAGCGGGAGTTACGAGCAGTACTTC. Translating gives CASSRGTSGSYEQYF.

V is TRBV6-5 and J is TRBJ2-7; weak D call: TRBD1 (6 bases). This CDR3 spans 15 amino acids. Between the trimmed V and J ends, which lost 6 bases and 0 bases, there was a span of 15 bases. Per germline, CDR1 MNHEY and CDR2 SVGAGI. DNA for the CDR3: TGTGCCAGCAGCGCCGACAGGTACAGCTCCTACGAGCAGTACGTC. Encoded protein: CASSADRYSSYEQYV.

The chain combines TRBV11-3 with TRBJ2-7; no clear D. Germline-derived CDR1 and CDR2 are SGHNT and YENEEA. This CDR3 contains 12 residues. V lost 5 bases and J 9 bases, leaving 14 bases between the germline ends. The CDR3 sequence: CASSQNYERQYF. The CDR3 coding sequence is TGTGCCAGCAGCCAGAACTACGAGCGGCAGTACTTC.

This clone appeared once. The V call is TRBV6-4, the J call TRBJ2-3; TRBD2 is a possible D gene (6 bases). CDR1 is MRHNA, CDR2 SNTAGT, per germline. The CDR3 length is 13 residues. V was clipped by 5 bases and J by 4 bases, with 10 bases between them. The chain's CDR3 is CASSWTTADTQYF. The CDR3 DNA follows: TGTGCCAGCAGTTGGACTACAGCAGATACGCAGTATTTT.

This clone turned up a few times. The chain employs TRBV30 and TRBJ2-1; 7 positions match TRBD2. V trimming: 0 bases; J trimming: 9 bases; junction bases outside the gene matches: 11. The CDR3 has 15 amino acids. Looked up from germline, CDR1 is GTSNPN and CDR2 is SVGIG (reference sequence). The CDR3 coding sequence is TGTGCCTGGAGTGTACAAGGGACTATTTTCGGTGAGCAGTTCTTC. It encodes CAWSVQGTIFGEQFF.

V is TRBV6-5 and J is TRBJ2-5; 8 bases match TRBD2. V shed 6 bases and J 5 bases; nucleotides not matched to a gene: 5. The CDR3 loop spans 13 amino acids. The germline V gene has CDR1 MNHEY and CDR2 SVGAGI. For the CDR3, the DNA is TGTGCCAGCAGCCCCCCGGGGGGGGAGACCCAGTACTTC. It translates to CASSPPGGETQYF.

J is TRBJ2-5 and V is TRBV14; the match to TRBD1 covers 11 bases. Germline assignment: CDR1 SGHDN and CDR2 FVKESK. With 3 bases clipped from V and 4 bases from J, the junction kept 7 bases outside the gene matches. CDR3 length equals 16 residues. The CDR3 coding sequence is TGTGCCAGCAGCCATCGGTGGGGACAGGGGGGAGAGACCCAGTACTTC. Protein sequence: CASSHRWGQGGETQYF.

The chain combines TRBV15 with TRBJ1-3; D is undetermined. V dropped 0 bases and J dropped 2 bases, with 11 bases sitting between them. The CDR3 runs to 16 residues. From germline, CDR1 is LNHNV and CDR2 YYDKDF (reference sequence). In nucleotides, the CDR3 is TGTGCCACCAGCAGAGAGGGAGCGGGCGCTGGAAACACCATATATTTT. Residues: CATSREGAGAGNTIYF. Combining the CDR3 with reference TRBV15 and TRBJ1-3 gives the whole variable domain DAMVIQNPRYQVTQFGKPVTLSCSQTLNHNVMYWYQQKSSQAPKLLFHYYDKDFNNEADTPDNFQSRRPNTSFCFLDIRSPGLGDTAMYLCATSREGAGAGNTIYFGEGSWLTVV.

CDR3 sequence (DNA): TGCAGCGTTGGGTCGGGAGGTGATACGCAGTATTTT. This encodes CSVGSGGDTQYF. The gene calls are TRBV29-1 and TRBJ2-3; 7 bases match TRBD2. CDR1 and CDR2 (germline): SQVTM, ANQGSEA. There are 12 residues in the CDR3. J was trimmed by 6 bases and V by 4 bases; bases with no gene match: 4.

The rearrangement uses TRBV7-3 and TRBJ1-2, with D maybe TRBD1 (5 bases). The CDR3 sequence is 13 residues long. Trimming left V 0 bases short and J 7 bases short, with 9 bases between. Germline assignment: CDR1 SGHTA and CDR2 FQGTGA. The DNA for the CDR3 is TGTGCCAGCAGCTTAACGGGGGGAAGTGGCTACACCTTC. Its protein is CASSLTGGSGYTF.

The chain employs TRBV30 and TRBJ1-1; D not resolved. The CDR3 consists of 11 residues. V was clipped by 3 bases and J by 8 bases, with 10 bases between them. Germline CDR1 GTSNPN, CDR2 SVGIG (reference sequence). CDR3 nucleotide sequence: TGTGCCTGGAGCCAACTCTCCGAAGCTTTCTTT. Translation: CAWSQLSEAFF.

The chain has TRBV24-1 and TRBJ1-5; tentative D call: TRBD1 (6 bases). The CDR3 is made up of 15 amino acids. The V gene's germline CDR1 is KGHDR and CDR2 SFDVKD. The V and J ends lost 4 bases and 0 bases respectively, with 9 bases between them. The DNA for the CDR3 is TGTGCCACCAGTGACAAACAGGGTAGCAATCAGCCCCAGCATTTT. Its translation is CATSDKQGSNQPQHF.

The chain carries TRBV7-2 and TRBJ2-2, with 8 positions matching TRBD1. The germline CDR1 and CDR2 sequences are SGHTA and FQGNSA. With V trimmed by 5 bases and J by 4 bases, 9 bases remained unmatched. There are 16 residues in the CDR3. The chain's CDR3 is CASSPRTGIPTGELFF. The CDR3 DNA sequence: TGTGCCAGCAGCCCCCGGACAGGGATCCCCACCGGGGAGCTGTTTTTT.

J is TRBJ2-3 and V is TRBV24-1; 8 bases line up with TRBD1. The CDR3 has 16 residues. V was clipped by 0 bases and J by 0 bases; unmatched bases: 1. The germline V gene has CDR1 KGHDR and CDR2 SFDVKD. The CDR3 is CATSDLQGASTDTQYF. In nucleotides, the CDR3 is TGTGCCACCAGTGATTTGCAGGGGGCGAGCACAGATACGCAGTATTTT.

CDR3: CAIGRGTNEKLFF. CDR3 sequence (DNA): TGTGCCATCGGACGGGGTACTAATGAAAAACTGTTTTTT. This chain links TRBV10-3 with TRBJ1-4, with no clear D. The CDR3 runs to 13 residues. Germline CDR1 ENHRY, CDR2 SYGVKD. Trimming removed 8 bases at V and 2 bases at J, with 9 bases between.

This clone was detected once. This rearrangement joins TRBV7-9 to TRBJ2-5; a weak D match, TRBD1 (5 bases). CDR3 length: 16 amino acids. Trimming stripped 5 bases from V and 4 bases from J, with 20 bases between. Germline CDR1 and CDR2: SEHNR and FQNEAQ (reference sequence). CDR3 loop: CASSPRSSLRGETQYF. The CDR3 DNA reads TGTGCCAGCAGCCCCAGGTCCTCCCTAAGGGGAGAGACCCAGTACTTC.

The genes are TRBV27 and TRBJ1-4, with a possible D match to TRBD1 (6 bases). Trimming pared 5 bases from V and 0 bases from J, leaving 19 bases between. Germline loops: CDR1 MNHEY, CDR2 SMNVEV (reference sequence). This CDR3 is 18 amino acids long. The DNA of the CDR3 is TGTGCCAGCAGTCCTCGAGGGGGGGTGAGGGCAACTAATGAAAAACTGTTTTTT. This codes for CASSPRGGVRATNEKLFF.

The chain employs TRBV5-1 and TRBJ1-2, with 9 bases fitting TRBD1. V trimming: 5 bases; J trimming: 0 bases; junction bases outside the gene matches: 5. Germline assignment: CDR1 SGHRS and CDR2 YFSETQ. The CDR3 totals 15 residues. For the CDR3, the DNA is TGCGCCAGCAGAACGGGACAGGGAGCTAACTATGGCTACACCTTC. Its protein is CASRTGQGANYGYTF.

CDR3 nucleotides: TGTGCCAGCAGTGATGGACAGGCTGCCGGAAACACCATATATTTT. It specifies CASSDGQAAGNTIYF. V gene TRBV6-1 combines with J gene TRBJ1-3, with 7 bases identical to TRBD1. Germline CDR1 reads MNHNS; CDR2 reads SASEGT. V trimming: 3 bases; J trimming: 4 bases; junction bases outside the gene matches: 6. The CDR3 sequence is 15 residues long.

The chain uses TRBV10-3 and TRBJ1-2; 7 bases match TRBD1. J lost 6 bases, V lost 11 bases, and 9 bases had no gene match. Germline values: CDR1 ENHRY, CDR2 SYGVKD. This CDR3 contains 12 residues. DNA for the CDR3: TGTGCCTCCTTAGACAGGGCCCATGGCTACACCTTC. The encoded protein is CASLDRAHGYTF.

This clone was counted only a few times. This chain links TRBV2 with TRBJ2-3; D not resolved. The CDR3 covers 13 residues. V was cut by 4 bases and J by 3 bases, with 8 bases left in between. Germline V gene sequence: CDR1 SNHLY, CDR2 FYNNEI. The CDR3 sequence: CASSGRWTDTQYF. As DNA, the CDR3 is TGTGCCAGCAGTGGTCGGTGGACAGATACGCAGTATTTT.